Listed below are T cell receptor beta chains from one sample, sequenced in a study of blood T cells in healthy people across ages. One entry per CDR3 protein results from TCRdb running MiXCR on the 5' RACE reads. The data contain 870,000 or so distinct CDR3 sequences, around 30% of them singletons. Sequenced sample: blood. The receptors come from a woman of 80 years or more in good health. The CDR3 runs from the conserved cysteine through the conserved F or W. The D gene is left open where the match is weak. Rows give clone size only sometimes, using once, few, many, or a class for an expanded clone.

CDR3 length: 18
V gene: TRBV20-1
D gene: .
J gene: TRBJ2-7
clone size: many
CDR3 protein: CSARVRRPGKGALYEQYF
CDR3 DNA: TGCAGTGCTAGGGTTAGAAGACCAGGGAAAGGGGCGCTATACGAGCAGTACTTC

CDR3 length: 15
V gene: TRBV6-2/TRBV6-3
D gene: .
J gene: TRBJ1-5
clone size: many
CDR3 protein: CASRPPGTSNQPQHF
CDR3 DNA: TGTGCCAGCAGGCCCCCGGGAACTAGCAATCAGCCCCAGCATTTT

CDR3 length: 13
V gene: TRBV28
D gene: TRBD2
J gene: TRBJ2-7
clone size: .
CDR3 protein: CASKRAGLYEQYF
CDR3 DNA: TGTGCCAGCAAGCGAGCGGGACTATACGAGCAGTACTTC

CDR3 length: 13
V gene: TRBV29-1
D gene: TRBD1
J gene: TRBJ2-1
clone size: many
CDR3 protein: CSSAGTGFNEQFF
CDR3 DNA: TGCAGCTCCGCCGGGACAGGGTTCAATGAGCAGTTCTTC

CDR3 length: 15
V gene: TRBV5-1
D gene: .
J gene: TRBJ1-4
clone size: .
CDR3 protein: CASSLGGGSHEKLFF
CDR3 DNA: TGCGCCAGCAGCTTGGGTGGGGGCAGCCATGAAAAACTGTTTTTT

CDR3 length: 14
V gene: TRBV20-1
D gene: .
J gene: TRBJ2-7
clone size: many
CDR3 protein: CSAREGGDTSEQYF
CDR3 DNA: TGCAGTGCTAGAGAGGGAGGGGACACCTCCGAGCAGTACTTC

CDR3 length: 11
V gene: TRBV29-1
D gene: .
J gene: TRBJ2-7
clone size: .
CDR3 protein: CSAGSCNEQYF
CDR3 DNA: TGCAGCGCGGGAAGCTGCAACGAGCAGTACTTC

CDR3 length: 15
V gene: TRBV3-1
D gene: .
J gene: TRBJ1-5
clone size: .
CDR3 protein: CASSQDLNSNQLQHF
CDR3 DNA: TGTGCCAGCAGCCAAGATCTGAATAGCAATCAGCTCCAGCATTTT

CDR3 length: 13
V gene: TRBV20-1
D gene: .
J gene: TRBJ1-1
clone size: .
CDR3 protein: CSAQLTGNTEAFF
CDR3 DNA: TGCAGTGCGCAACTTACAGGGAACACTGAAGCTTTCTTT

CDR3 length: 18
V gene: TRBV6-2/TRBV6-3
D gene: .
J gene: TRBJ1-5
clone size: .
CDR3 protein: CASSYPGAGHYSNQPQHF
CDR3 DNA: TGTGCCAGCAGTTACCCCGGGGCAGGGCATTATAGCAATCAGCCCCAGCATTTT

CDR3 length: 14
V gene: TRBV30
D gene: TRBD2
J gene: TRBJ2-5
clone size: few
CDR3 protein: CAWSVASGVRTQYF
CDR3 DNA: TGTGCCTGGAGTGTTGCTAGCGGCGTCAGGACCCAGTACTTC

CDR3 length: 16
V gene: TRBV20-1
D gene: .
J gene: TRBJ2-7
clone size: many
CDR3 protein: CSAPRRGASYSYEQYF
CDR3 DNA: TGCAGTGCCCCCCGCCGGGGGGCCTCTTATTCCTACGAGCAGTACTTC

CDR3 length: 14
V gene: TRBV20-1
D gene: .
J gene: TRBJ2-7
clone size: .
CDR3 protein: CSAEGGSRDYEQYF
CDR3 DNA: TGCAGTGCCGAGGGAGGCAGTAGGGACTACGAGCAGTACTTC

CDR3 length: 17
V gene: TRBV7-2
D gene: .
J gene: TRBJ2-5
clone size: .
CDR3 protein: CASSLSFLAASQETQYF
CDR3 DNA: TGTGCCAGCAGCTTAAGTTTTCTGGCAGCCAGCCAAGAGACCCAGTACTTC

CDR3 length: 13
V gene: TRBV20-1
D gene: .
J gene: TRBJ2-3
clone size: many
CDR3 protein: CSAPPGSTDTQYF
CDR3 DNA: TGCAGTGCCCCCCCCGGGAGCACAGATACGCAGTATTTT

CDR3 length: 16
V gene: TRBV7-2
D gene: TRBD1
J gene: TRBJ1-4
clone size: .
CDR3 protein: CASSTDRGGTNEKRFF
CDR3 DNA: TGTGCCAGCAGCACCGACAGGGGAGGGACTAATGAAAAACGGTTTTTT

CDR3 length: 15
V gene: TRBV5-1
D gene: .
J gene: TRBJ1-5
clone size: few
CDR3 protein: CVSSKDGHQSQPQHF
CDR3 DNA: TGCGTCAGCAGCAAGGACGGCCACCAAAGTCAGCCCCAGCATTTT

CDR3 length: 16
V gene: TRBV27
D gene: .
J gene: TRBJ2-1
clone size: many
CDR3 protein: CASSSAPPGIIGEQFF
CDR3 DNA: TGTGCCAGCAGTTCGGCCCCACCAGGTATTATCGGTGAGCAGTTCTTC

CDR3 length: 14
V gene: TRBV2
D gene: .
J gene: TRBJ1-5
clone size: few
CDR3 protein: CASSERRNNQPQHF
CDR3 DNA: TGTGCCAGCAGTGAACGTAGAAACAATCAGCCCCAGCATTTT

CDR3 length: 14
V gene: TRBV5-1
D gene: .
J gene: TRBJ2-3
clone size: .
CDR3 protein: CASSKMPSTDTQYF
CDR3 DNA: TGCGCCAGCAGCAAAATGCCGAGCACAGATACGCAGTATTTT

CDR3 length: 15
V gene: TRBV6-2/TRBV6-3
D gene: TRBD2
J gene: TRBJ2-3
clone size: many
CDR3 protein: CASSPGTSGGDTQYF
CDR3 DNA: TGTGCCAGCAGTCCCGGGACTAGCGGGGGAGATACGCAGTATTTT

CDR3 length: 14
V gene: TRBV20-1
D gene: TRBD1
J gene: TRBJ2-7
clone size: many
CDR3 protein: CSATKRDSLGEQYF
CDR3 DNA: TGCAGTGCTACCAAGAGGGACAGTCTGGGCGAGCAGTACTTC